This TCR beta chain was sequenced for a study of CD8+CD57+ T cells in acquired aplastic anemia. Study conclusions and caveats: The same twenty-nine CD8+ CDR3 sequences occurred in patients and in controls.

Genomic DNA provided the template from which TCR beta VDJ and CDR3 profiles were obtained. TCRdb re-called the reads through MiXCR, storing one row per CDR3 protein. The table lists some 150,000 distinct CDR3 sequences, less than 45% of them singletons. As regards this clonotype: Its target is not known.

The CDR3 loop spans 19 amino acids. The germline gives CDR1 LNHDA, CDR2 SQIVND (reference sequence). Trimming stripped 7 bases from V and 4 bases from J, with 29 bases between. The chain links TRBV19 to TRBJ2-1; perhaps TRBD2 as D (6 bases). Sequenced input: sorted CD4+, CD8+, or CD8+CD57+ T cells (not recorded which) from PBMCs. The source of this sequence is a human donor in good health, serving as a control. CDR3 protein: CASISEYSPNKGTYNEQFF. DNA of the CDR3: TGTGCCAGTATCTCGGAATACAGCCCGAATAAAGGGACTTACAATGAGCAGTTCTTC. Based on the CDR3 plus reference TRBV19 and TRBJ2-1, the full variable domain is DGGITQSPKYLFRKEGQNVTLSCEQNLNHDAMYWYRQDPGQGLRLIYYSQIVNDFQKGDIAEGYSVSREKKESFPLTVTSAQKNPTAFYLCASISEYSPNKGTYNEQFFGPGTRLTVL.